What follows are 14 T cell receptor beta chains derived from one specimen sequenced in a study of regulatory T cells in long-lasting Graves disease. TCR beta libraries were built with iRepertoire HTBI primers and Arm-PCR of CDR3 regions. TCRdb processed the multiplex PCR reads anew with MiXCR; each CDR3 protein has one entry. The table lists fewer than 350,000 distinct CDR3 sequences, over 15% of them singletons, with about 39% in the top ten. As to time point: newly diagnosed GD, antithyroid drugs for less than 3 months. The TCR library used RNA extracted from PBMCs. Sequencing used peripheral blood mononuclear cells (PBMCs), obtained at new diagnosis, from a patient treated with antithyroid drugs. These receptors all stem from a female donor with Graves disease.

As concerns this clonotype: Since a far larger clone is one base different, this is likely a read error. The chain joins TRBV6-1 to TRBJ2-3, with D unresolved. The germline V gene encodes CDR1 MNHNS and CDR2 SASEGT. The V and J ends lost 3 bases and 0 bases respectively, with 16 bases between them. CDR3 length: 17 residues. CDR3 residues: CASSEAPTAFSTDTQYF. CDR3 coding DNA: TGTGCCAGCAGTGAGGCCCCCACAGCATTTAGCACAGATACGCAGTATTTT.

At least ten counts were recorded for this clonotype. CDR3 residues: CATSRDPGPGDEQYF. The CDR3 DNA sequence: TGTGCCACCAGCAGAGATCCAGGTCCGGGGGACGAGCAGTACTTC. The chain uses TRBV15 and TRBJ2-7, with D perhaps TRBD2 (6 bases). Per germline, CDR1 LNHNV and CDR2 YYDKDF (reference sequence). Trimming cost V 0 bases and J 5 bases, with 14 bases left between them. The CDR3 has 15 amino acids.

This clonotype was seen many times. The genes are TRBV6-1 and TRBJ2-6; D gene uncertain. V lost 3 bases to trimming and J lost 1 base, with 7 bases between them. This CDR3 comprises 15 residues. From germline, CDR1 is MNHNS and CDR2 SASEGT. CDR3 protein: CASSEETSGANVLTF. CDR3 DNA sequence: TGTGCCAGCAGTGAGGAGACATCTGGGGCCAACGTCCTGACTTTC.

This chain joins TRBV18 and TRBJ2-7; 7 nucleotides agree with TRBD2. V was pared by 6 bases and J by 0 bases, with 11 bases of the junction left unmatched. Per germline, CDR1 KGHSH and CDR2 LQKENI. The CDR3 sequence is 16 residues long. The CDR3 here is CASSDSGPILSYEQYF. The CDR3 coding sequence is TGTGCCAGCTCGGATAGCGGGCCCATACTCTCCTACGAGCAGTACTTC.

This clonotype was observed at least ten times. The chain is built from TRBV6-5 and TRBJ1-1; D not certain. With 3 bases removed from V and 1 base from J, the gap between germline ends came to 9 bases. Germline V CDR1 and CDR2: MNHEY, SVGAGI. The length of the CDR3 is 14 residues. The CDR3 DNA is TGTGCCAGCAGTTATGCCTCTGAGAACACTGAAGCTTTCTTT. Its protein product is CASSYASENTEAFF.

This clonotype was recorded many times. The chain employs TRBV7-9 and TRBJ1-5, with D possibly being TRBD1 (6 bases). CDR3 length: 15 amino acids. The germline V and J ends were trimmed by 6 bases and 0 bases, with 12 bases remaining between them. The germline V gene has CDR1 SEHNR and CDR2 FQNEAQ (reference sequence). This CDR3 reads CASSYGGASNQPQHF. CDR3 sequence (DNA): TGTGCCAGCAGTTACGGGGGGGCTAGCAATCAGCCCCAGCATTTT.

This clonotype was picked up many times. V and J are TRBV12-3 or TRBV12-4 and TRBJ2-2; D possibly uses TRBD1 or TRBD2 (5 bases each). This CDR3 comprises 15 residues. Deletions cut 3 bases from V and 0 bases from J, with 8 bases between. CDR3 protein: CASSFRGPNTGELFF. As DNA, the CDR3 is TGTGCCAGCAGTTTCCGGGGACCGAACACCGGGGAGCTGTTTTTT.

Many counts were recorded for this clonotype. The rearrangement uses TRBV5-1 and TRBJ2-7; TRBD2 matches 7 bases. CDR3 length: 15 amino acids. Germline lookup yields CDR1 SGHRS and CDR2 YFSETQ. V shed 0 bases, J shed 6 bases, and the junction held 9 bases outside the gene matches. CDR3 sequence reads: CASSLEPSGLREQYF. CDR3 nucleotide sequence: TGCGCCAGCAGCTTGGAGCCTAGCGGCCTACGCGAGCAGTACTTC.

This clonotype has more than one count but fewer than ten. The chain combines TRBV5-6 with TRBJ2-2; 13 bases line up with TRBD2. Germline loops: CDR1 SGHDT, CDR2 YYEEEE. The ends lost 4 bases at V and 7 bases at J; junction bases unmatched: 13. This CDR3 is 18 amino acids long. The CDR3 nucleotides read TGTGCCAGCAGCCCTACACCGGGACTAGCGGGATGGCACGGGGAGCTGTTTTTT. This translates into CASSPTPGLAGWHGELFF.

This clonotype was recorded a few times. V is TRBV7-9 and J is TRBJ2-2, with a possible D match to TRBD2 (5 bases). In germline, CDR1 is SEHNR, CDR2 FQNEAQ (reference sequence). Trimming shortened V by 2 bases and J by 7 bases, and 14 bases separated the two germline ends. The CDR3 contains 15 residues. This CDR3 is CASSLTGVRGGELFF. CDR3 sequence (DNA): TGTGCCAGCAGCTTAACCGGGGTTCGAGGCGGGGAGCTGTTTTTT.

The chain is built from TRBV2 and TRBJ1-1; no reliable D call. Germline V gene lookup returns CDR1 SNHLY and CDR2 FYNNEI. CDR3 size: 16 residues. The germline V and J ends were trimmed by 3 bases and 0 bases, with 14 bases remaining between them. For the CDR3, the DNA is TGTGCCAGCAGTGACCCCCCTAATGGGATGAACACTGAAGCTTTCTTT. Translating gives CASSDPPNGMNTEAFF.

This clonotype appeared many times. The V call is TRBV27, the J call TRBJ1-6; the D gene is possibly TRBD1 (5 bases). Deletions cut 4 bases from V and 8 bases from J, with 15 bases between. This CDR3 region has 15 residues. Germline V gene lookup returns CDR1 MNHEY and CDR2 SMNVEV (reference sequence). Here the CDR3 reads CASSYGGSRDSPLHF. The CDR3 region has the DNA TGTGCCAGCAGTTACGGGGGTTCTCGGGATTCACCCCTCCACTTT.

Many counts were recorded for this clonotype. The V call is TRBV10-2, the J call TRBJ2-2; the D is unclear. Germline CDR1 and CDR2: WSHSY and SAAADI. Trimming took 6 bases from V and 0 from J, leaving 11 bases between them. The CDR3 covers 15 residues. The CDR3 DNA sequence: TGCGCCAGCAGGCCGTTGGAAGCGAACACCGGGGAGCTGTTTTTT. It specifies CASRPLEANTGELFF.

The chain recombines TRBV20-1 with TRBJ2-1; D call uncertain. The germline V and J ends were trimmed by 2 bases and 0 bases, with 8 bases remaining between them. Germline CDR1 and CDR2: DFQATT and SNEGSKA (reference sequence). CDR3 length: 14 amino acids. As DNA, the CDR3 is TGCAGTGCTAGAAGATCAAGCTCCTACAATGAGCAGTTCTTC. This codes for CSARRSSSYNEQFF.